The 13 T cell receptor beta chains given below trace back to one sample, sequenced in a study of cytotoxic CD8 clonotypes in ibrutinib-treated CLL (dated by TCRdb to 2020 to 2023). The library was built by means of the immunoSEQ multiplex PCR assay. Imported from immuneACCESS, the table was reduced by TCRdb to in-frame sequences with V and J called. These copies leave out some clones; in studies compared against another copy, an unresolved V gene accounts for under half, and the cause of the remainder is not known. Here the sample has around 20,000 clones; around 75% occur a single time. Around 7.9% of the sample goes to the ten largest clones. Sequences were derived from PBMCs, sampled before ibrutinib treatment. The source is a human donor with chronic lymphocytic leukemia.

This clone has more than one count but fewer than ten. This chain links TRBV18 with TRBJ1-1; possible D gene TRBD1, 5 bases. Germline V CDR1 and CDR2: KGHSH, LQKENI. The CDR3 extends over 15 amino acids. V was cut by 3 bases and J by 5 bases, with 16 bases left in between. CDR3 sequence reads: CASSPDQGFGTEAFF. As DNA, the CDR3 is TGTGCCAGCTCACCTGATCAGGGCTTCGGGACTGAAGCTTTCTTT.

The chain links TRBV7-2 to TRBJ1-2; 7 bases are shared with TRBD1. Trimming at V came to 5 bases and at J to 7 bases, leaving 13 bases not matched to a gene. CDR3 length: 15 amino acids. Germline V gene lookup returns CDR1 SGHTA and CDR2 FQGNSA. The CDR3, as DNA: TGTGCCAGCAGCCCCGGAGGGGGCCTTGGTAGTGGCTACACCTTC. Translated: CASSPGGGLGSGYTF.

J is TRBJ2-1 and V is TRBV7-9; 9 bases are shared with TRBD2. The germline gives CDR1 SEHNR, CDR2 FQNEAQ (reference sequence). Germline trimming cut 6 bases from V and 7 bases from J; bases unmatched to any gene: 7. This CDR3 has 14 amino acids. The CDR3 nucleotides read TGTGCCAGCAGTCCTAGCGGGAACCCTAATGAGCAGTTCTTC. Translated: CASSPSGNPNEQFF.

There are a few counts of this clone. V and J are TRBV6-5 and TRBJ1-4; perhaps TRBD1 as D (5 bases). Trimming removed 2 bases from V and 5 bases from J, with 15 bases in between. Looked up from germline, CDR1 is MNHEY and CDR2 is SVGAGI. CDR3 size: 16 residues. CDR3 residues: CASSYGTSGENEKLFF. The CDR3 region has the DNA TGTGCCAGCAGTTACGGGACCTCAGGAGAGAATGAAAAACTGTTTTTT.

The rearrangement joins TRBV6-5 to TRBJ1-3; 7 bases match TRBD1. Per the germline V gene, CDR1 is MNHEY and CDR2 is SVGAGI. V was clipped by 4 bases and J by 8 bases; unmatched bases: 11. This CDR3 is 15 amino acids long. This CDR3 reads CASSSRTGGGDTIYF. The CDR3 region has the DNA TGTGCCAGCAGTTCCCGGACAGGAGGGGGGGACACCATATATTTT.

The chain recombines TRBV29-1 with TRBJ1-1; D not certain. V shed 4 bases and J shed 1 base, with 4 bases lying between them. CDR1 and CDR2 from the germline V gene are SQVTM and ANQGSEA. The CDR3 covers 11 residues. The CDR3 here is CSVVGNTEAFF. CDR3 DNA: TGCAGCGTTGTAGGGAACACTGAAGCTTTCTTT. Combining the CDR3 with reference TRBV29-1 and TRBJ1-1 gives the whole variable domain SAVISQKPSRDICQRGTSLTIQCQVDSQVTMMFWYRQQPGQSLTLIATANQGSEATYESGFVIDKFPISRPNLTFSTLTVSNMSPEDSSIYLCSVVGNTEAFFGQGTRLTVV.

This clone occurred a few times. The chain carries TRBV30 and TRBJ1-2; no reliable D call. The CDR3 length is 14 residues. The germline gives CDR1 GTSNPN, CDR2 SVGIG (reference sequence). V lost 1 base and J lost 0, with 9 bases in between. The CDR3 DNA follows: TGTGCCTGGAGTGCAGTCGGATCTAACTATGGCTACACCTTC. Translation gives CAWSAVGSNYGYTF.

The chain is built from TRBV21-1 and TRBJ2-1; the table assigns TRBD1, which was not confirmed against the DNA. TRBV21-1 is a pseudogene. The length of the CDR3 is 18 residues. The CDR3 loop is CASSPKSISGPTYNEQFF. CDR3 in DNA: TGTGCCAGCAGCCCCAAAAGTATCTCAGGGCCGACCTACAATGAGCAGTTCTTC.

As for this clone: The same CDR3 also results from other DNA sequences found in this sample. The chain employs TRBV27 and TRBJ2-1; 7 bases are shared with TRBD1. The J segment lost 3 bases and the V segment lost 3 bases, leaving 5 bases of the junction unmatched. Germline lookup yields CDR1 MNHEY and CDR2 SMNVEV (reference sequence). CDR3 length: 15 amino acids. The CDR3 loop is CASSFGGQSYNEQFF. The CDR3 DNA sequence: TGTGCCAGCAGTTTTGGGGGACAGAGCTACAATGAGCAGTTCTTC.

The CDR3 region is CASSFTREVEQYF. The CDR3 coding sequence is TGTGCCAGCAGCTTTACGCGGGAGGTCGAGCAGTACTTC. This chain links TRBV13 with TRBJ2-7; the match to TRBD2 covers 8 bases. The CDR3 has 13 amino acids. V dropped 3 bases and J dropped 6; count of bases not matched to a gene: 4. Germline CDR1 and CDR2: PRHDT and FYEKMQ (reference sequence).

The sample holds a few counts of this clone. V usage is TRBV6-6 and J usage is TRBJ2-7; D gene uncertain. Germline loops: CDR1 MNHNY, CDR2 SVGAGI (reference sequence). The CDR3 length is 14 residues. Trimming took 1 base from V and 1 from J, leaving 8 bases between them. For the CDR3, the DNA is TGTGCCAGCAGTTACTTTGGGGTGTCCTACGAGCAGTACTTC. Protein sequence: CASSYFGVSYEQYF.

This clone occurred once. V usage is TRBV19 and J usage is TRBJ2-6; D may be TRBD1 (5 bases). Per the germline V gene, CDR1 is LNHDA and CDR2 is SQIVND (reference sequence). V was cut by 4 bases and J by 5 bases, with 15 bases left in between. The CDR3 totals 16 residues. CDR3: CASSNRGVSWANVLTF. For the CDR3, the DNA is TGTGCCAGTAGTAATAGGGGTGTCTCCTGGGCCAACGTCCTGACTTTC.

This chain uses TRBV6-5 with TRBJ2-4, with TRBD1 matching over 10 bases. The CDR3 totals 16 residues. Germline CDR1 and CDR2: MNHEY and SVGAGI. The ends lost 2 bases at V and 3 bases at J; junction bases unmatched: 4. The CDR3 region is CASSYPGQGGKNIQYF. CDR3 nucleotides: TGTGCCAGCAGTTACCCTGGACAGGGGGGCAAAAACATTCAGTACTTC.